This T cell receptor (beta chain) was found in a study of shared clonotypes between healthy human individuals. CDR3 size: 14 residues. The germline V gene has CDR1 SGDLS and CDR2 YYNGEE. V was clipped by 2 bases and J by 3 bases, with 11 bases between them. Using immunoSEQ multiplex PCR, the repertoire was profiled, and TCRdb retains in-frame clones only, with some absent. This sample yields about 1.5 million clones, of which approximately 97% are seen a single time; 0.95% to 1.5% belongs to the top ten. The sequence derives from a man between 25 and 39 years old in good health. This sequence joins TRBV9 and TRBJ1-2; a weak D match, TRBD1 (6 bases). Sequencing was performed on naive CD4+ T cells sorted from blood. Regarding subset: CD45RA+ positively selected. CDR3 sequence (DNA): TGTGCCAGCAGCGTCTCGGACAGACACTATGGCTACACCTTC. This sequence encodes CASSVSDRHYGYTF. The full variable domain, its missing parts supplied by reference TRBV9 and TRBJ1-2, is DSGVTQTPKHLITATGQRVTLRCSPRSGDLSVYWYQQSLDQGLQFLIQYYNGEERAKGNILERFSAQQFPDLHSELNLSSLELGDSALYFCASSVSDRHYGYTFGSGTRLTVV.